The 3 T cell receptor beta chains listed next were all sequenced from one sample in a study of cytomegalovirus exposure and HLA in healthy donors. In the PCR, 60 Vbeta and 13 Jbeta primers were used. Profiled with immunoSEQ multiplex PCR; TCRdb holds only in-frame clones, not every one. The repertoire holds around 130,000 clones, with about 80% as singletons. Input material: PBMCs. Every receptor here comes from a man between 50 and 59 years old in good health and CMV-seronegative.

The chain links TRBV29-1 to TRBJ2-7; perhaps TRBD1 as D (6 bases). The germline gives CDR1 SQVTM, CDR2 ANQGSEA. CDR3 length: 13 amino acids. Deletions cut 3 bases from V and 2 bases from J, with 11 bases between. The CDR3 region has the DNA TGCAGCGTTGAGGGAGCAGGGGCCTACGAGCAGTACTTC. As protein: CSVEGAGAYEQYF.

The rearrangement joins TRBV28 to TRBJ2-1; TRBD2 matches 8 bases. V lost 3 bases to trimming and J lost 7 bases; unmatched junction nucleotides: 5. The CDR3 sequence is 14 residues long. Germline V gene lookup returns CDR1 MDHEN and CDR2 SYDVKM. The CDR3 nucleotides are TGTGCCAGCAGTTTTAAGGCTAGCGGGAATGAGCAGTTCTTC. Translation gives CASSFKASGNEQFF.

The gene calls are TRBV5-1 and TRBJ1-1; D is unresolved. V was trimmed by 7 bases and J by 6 bases, leaving 28 bases between them. Germline CDR1 and CDR2: SGHRS and YFSETQ. This CDR3 region has 17 residues. The CDR3 loop reads CASHAALTGRATPEAFF. The CDR3 DNA reads TGCGCCAGCCATGCGGCGTTGACGGGGAGGGCAACCCCTGAAGCTTTCTTT.